The 10 T cell receptor beta chains listed next were all sequenced from one sample in a study of T cells and Merkel cell carcinoma outcomes. Sequencing used immunoSEQ multiplex PCR; TCRdb keeps in-frame clones, though not all of them. This table holds 5,000 to 8,000 clones, about four fifths found once. Sequenced: tumor tissue from Merkel cell carcinoma. The origin of the receptors is a human donor with Merkel cell carcinoma. Some clones in this sample may be carry-over from other donors' samples.

Comments on this clone: One junction end disagrees with the germline gene, perhaps due to a read error. V and J are TRBV7-7 and TRBJ1-1, with D uncertain. Looked up from germline, CDR1 is SSHAT and CDR2 is FNYEAQ (reference sequence). The CDR3 contains 13 residues. CDR3 sequence: CASSREGGTEAFF. The CDR3 nucleotides are TGTGCTAGCAGCCGAGAGGGAGGAACTGAAGCTTTCTTT.

The chain has TRBV6-5 and TRBJ2-2, with a possible D match to TRBD2 (5 bases). This CDR3 has 13 residues. Germline V CDR1 and CDR2: MNHEY, SVGAGI. V lost 7 bases, J lost 5 bases, and 11 bases lay in between. The CDR3 here is CASTFERTGELFF. CDR3 DNA sequence: TGTGCCAGCACCTTCGAGCGGACCGGGGAGCTGTTTTTT.

There are a few counts of this clone. The rearrangement uses TRBV11-2 and TRBJ2-5; the D gene is possibly TRBD1 (6 bases). Trimming cost V 0 bases and J 7 bases, with 18 bases left between them. The V gene's germline CDR1 is SGHAT and CDR2 FQNNGV. This CDR3 is 16 amino acids long. CDR3 sequence: CASSLEGALKSLTQYF. The CDR3 region has the DNA TGTGCCAGCAGCTTAGAGGGGGCGCTCAAATCCTTGACCCAGTACTTC.

The chain is built from TRBV6-1 and TRBJ2-6; D is ambiguous. The CDR3 covers 16 residues. The V gene lost 2 bases and the J gene lost 4 bases, with 12 bases spanning the gap. Germline lookup yields CDR1 MNHNS and CDR2 SASEGT. The CDR3 protein is CASSELWVSGANVLTF. In nucleotides, the CDR3 is TGTGCCAGCAGTGAATTATGGGTTTCAGGGGCCAACGTCCTGACTTTC.

This clone came up a few times. The chain joins TRBV10-3 to TRBJ1-1, with 9 positions matching TRBD1. Per germline, CDR1 ENHRY and CDR2 SYGVKD. The junction had 5 bases not matched to a gene; V was cut back by 5 bases and J by 4 bases. The CDR3 has 14 residues. This CDR3 reads CAISRGQGGTEAFF. The CDR3 DNA follows: TGTGCCATCAGTAGGGGACAGGGAGGCACTGAAGCTTTCTTT.

The chain uses TRBV7-9 and TRBJ2-3, with D maybe TRBD1 (6 bases). From germline, CDR1 is SEHNR and CDR2 FQNEAQ (reference sequence). The CDR3 consists of 17 residues. V lost 0 bases to trimming and J lost 4 bases, with 17 bases between them. This chain's CDR3 is CASSLATGKFLSDTQYF. CDR3 nucleotides: TGTGCCAGCAGCTTAGCAACAGGGAAGTTTTTGTCAGATACGCAGTATTTT.

This clone showed up just a few times. The chain employs TRBV29-1 and TRBJ2-7, with D perhaps matching TRBD1 (6 bases). The CDR3 covers 15 residues. From germline, CDR1 is SQVTM and CDR2 ANQGSEA. V lost 2 bases to trimming and J lost 2 bases, with 16 bases between them. The CDR3 is CSVETGRQETYEQYF. Here the CDR3 DNA reads TGCAGCGTTGAAACTGGAAGACAGGAGACCTACGAGCAGTACTTC.

V and J are TRBV5-4 and TRBJ2-3; weak D call: TRBD1 (6 bases). The CDR3 runs to 15 residues. Trimming stripped 1 base from V and 2 bases from J, with 11 bases between. Germline V lookup: CDR1 SGHNT, CDR2 YYREEE (reference sequence). This CDR3 is CASSLSGANTDTQYF. The CDR3 DNA is TGTGCCAGCAGCTTGTCAGGGGCTAACACAGATACGCAGTATTTT.

The chain recombines TRBV19 with TRBJ1-1; 8 bases match TRBD1. Germline V gene lookup returns CDR1 LNHDA and CDR2 SQIVND (reference sequence). The V gene end was trimmed by 3 bases and the J gene end by 5 bases; junction bases not matched to a gene: 8. The CDR3 spans 15 residues. The CDR3: CASSIGSGGWTEAFF. For the CDR3, the DNA is TGTGCCAGTAGTATTGGTTCAGGGGGCTGGACTGAAGCTTTCTTT. The full variable domain, in which reference TRBV19 and TRBJ1-1 provide the parts outside the CDR3, is DGGITQSPKYLFRKEGQNVTLSCEQNLNHDAMYWYRQDPGQGLRLIYYSQIVNDFQKGDIAEGYSVSREKKESFPLTVTSAQKNPTAFYLCASSIGSGGWTEAFFGQGTRLTVV.

The rearrangement joins TRBV18 to TRBJ1-5; D gene ambiguous. Germline CDR1 is KGHSH and CDR2 is LQKENI. The CDR3 extends over 14 amino acids. Trimming shortened V by 3 bases and J by 5 bases, and 11 bases separated the two germline ends. The CDR3 is CASSPATVDQPQHF. Written as DNA, the CDR3 is TGTGCCAGCTCACCGGCGACGGTCGATCAGCCCCAGCATTTT.